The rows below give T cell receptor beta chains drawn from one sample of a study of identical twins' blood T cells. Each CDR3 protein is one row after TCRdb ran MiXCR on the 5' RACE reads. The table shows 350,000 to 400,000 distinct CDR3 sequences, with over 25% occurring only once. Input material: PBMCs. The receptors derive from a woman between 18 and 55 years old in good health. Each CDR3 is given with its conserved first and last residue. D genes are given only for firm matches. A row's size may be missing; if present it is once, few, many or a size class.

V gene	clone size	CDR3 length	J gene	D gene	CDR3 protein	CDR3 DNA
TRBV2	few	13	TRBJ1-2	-	CASREILIYGYTF	TGTGCCAGCAGGGAGATTTTAATCTATGGCTACACCTTC
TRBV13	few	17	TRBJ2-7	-	CASSLAVDPRADYEQYF	TGTGCCAGCAGCTTAGCGGTAGACCCTCGGGCAGACTACGAGCAGTACTTC
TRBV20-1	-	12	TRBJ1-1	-	CSASWVNTEAFF	TGCAGTGCTAGCTGGGTGAACACTGAAGCTTTCTTT
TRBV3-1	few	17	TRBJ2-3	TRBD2	CASSQGASGGTRDTQYF	TGTGCCAGCAGCCAAGGGGCTAGCGGGGGGACGAGAGATACGCAGTATTTT
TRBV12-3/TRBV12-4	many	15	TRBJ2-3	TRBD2	CASSFRLAGTDTQYF	TGTGCCAGCAGTTTTAGACTAGCAGGGACAGATACGCAGTATTTT
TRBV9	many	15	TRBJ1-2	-	CASSSFSGTFYGYTF	TGTGCCAGCAGCTCCTTCTCGGGGACCTTCTATGGCTACACCTTC
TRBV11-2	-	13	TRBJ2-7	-	CASSRDGVYEQYF	TGTGCCAGCAGCAGGGACGGGGTCTACGAGCAGTACTTC
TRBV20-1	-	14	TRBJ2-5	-	CSAITAGTQETQYF	TGCAGTGCTATTACAGCGGGGACACAAGAGACCCAGTACTTC
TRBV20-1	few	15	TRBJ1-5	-	CSASRWGMGNQPQHF	TGCAGTGCCTCAAGGTGGGGGATGGGGAATCAGCCCCAGCATTTT
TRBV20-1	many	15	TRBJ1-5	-	CSARRGVVSNQPQHF	TGCAGTGCTAGAAGGGGGGTGGTGAGCAATCAGCCCCAGCATTTT
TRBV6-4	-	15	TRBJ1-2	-	CAISDSSSRVGGYTF	TGTGCCATCAGTGACTCGAGTTCTCGGGTTGGCGGCTACACCTTC
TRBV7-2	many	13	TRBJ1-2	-	CASSLQGYYGYTF	TGTGCCAGCAGCCTCCAGGGGTACTATGGCTACACCTTC
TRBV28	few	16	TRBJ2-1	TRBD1	CASSLSGQGHYNEQFF	TGTGCCAGCAGTCTATCGGGACAGGGTCACTACAATGAGCAGTTCTTC
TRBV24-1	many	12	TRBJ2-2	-	CATSDLVGELFF	TGTGCCACCAGTGATTTAGTCGGGGAGCTGTTTTTT
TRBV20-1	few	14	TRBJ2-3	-	CSARWATGHDTQYF	TGCAGTGCTAGATGGGCCACAGGGCACGATACGCAGTATTTT
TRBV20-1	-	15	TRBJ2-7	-	CSARDADIGSYEQHF	TGCAGTGCTAGAGATGCCGACATAGGCTCCTACGAGCAGCACTTC
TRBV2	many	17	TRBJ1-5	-	CASRPTGQTYSNQPQHF	TGTGCCAGCAGGCCTACAGGGCAAACTTATAGCAATCAGCCCCAGCATTTT
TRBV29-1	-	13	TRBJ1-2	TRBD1	CSVVTGGAVGYTF	TGCAGCGTTGTAACAGGGGGCGCGGTTGGCTACACCTTC
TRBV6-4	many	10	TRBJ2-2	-	CASKAGELFF	TGTGCCAGCAAAGCCGGGGAGCTGTTTTTT
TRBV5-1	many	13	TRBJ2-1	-	CASSLELYNEQFF	TGCGCCAGCAGCTTGGAGCTGTACAATGAGCAGTTCTTC
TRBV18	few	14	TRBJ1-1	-	CASSRLRRNTEAFF	TGTGCCAGCTCACGTCTGAGGCGGAACACTGAAGCTTTCTTT
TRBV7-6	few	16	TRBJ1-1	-	CASSTRTWGFPPEAFF	TGTGCCAGCAGCACCCGGACATGGGGCTTTCCCCCCGAAGCTTTCTTT